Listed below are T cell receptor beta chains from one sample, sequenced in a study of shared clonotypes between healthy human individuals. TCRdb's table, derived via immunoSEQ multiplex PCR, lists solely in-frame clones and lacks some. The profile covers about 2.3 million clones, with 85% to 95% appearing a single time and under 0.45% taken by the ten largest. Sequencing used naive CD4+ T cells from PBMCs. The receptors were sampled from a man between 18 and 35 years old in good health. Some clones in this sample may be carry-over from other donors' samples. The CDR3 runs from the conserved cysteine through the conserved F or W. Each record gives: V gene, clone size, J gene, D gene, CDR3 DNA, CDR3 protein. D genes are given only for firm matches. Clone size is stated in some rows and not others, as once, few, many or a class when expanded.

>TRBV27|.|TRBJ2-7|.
TGTGCCAGCAGTTTCCTCGCAGGGGTGGCCTACGAGCAGTACTTC
CASSFLAGVAYEQYF
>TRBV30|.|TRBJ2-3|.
TGTGCCTTACTGAGAACTAGCTCCAGCGAGGGTACGCAGTATTTT
CALLRTSSSEGTQYF
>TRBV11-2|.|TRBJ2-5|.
TGTGCCAGCAGCTCGACCGGGACAAACCAAGAGACCCAGTACTTC
CASSSTGTNQETQYF
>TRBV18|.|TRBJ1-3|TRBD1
TGTGCCAGCTCACCACCCAAGGGACAGGGCAAGAGAAACACCATATATTTT
CASSPPKGQGKRNTIYF
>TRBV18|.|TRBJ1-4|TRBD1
TGTGCCAGCTCGTTCGGCGACAGGGGAAACGAAAAACTGTTTTTT
CASSFGDRGNEKLFF
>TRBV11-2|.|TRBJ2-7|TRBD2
TGTGCCAGCAGCTTAGACCGGGACTACCCGTACTTC
CASSLDRDYPYF
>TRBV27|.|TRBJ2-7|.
TGTGCCAGCAGCCCCCCCGGCCTCAGGTACGAGCAGTACTTC
CASSPPGLRYEQYF
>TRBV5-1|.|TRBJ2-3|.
TGCGCCAGCAGCCTAGACGGCTCTAGCACAGATACGCAGTATTTT
CASSLDGSSTDTQYF
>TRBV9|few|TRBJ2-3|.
TGTGCCAGCAGCGTAGGTCCCCCAGATACGCAGTATTTT
CASSVGPPDTQYF
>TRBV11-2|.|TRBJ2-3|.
TGTGCCAGCAGCTTCTCTAGCACAGATACGCAGTATTTT
CASSFSSTDTQYF
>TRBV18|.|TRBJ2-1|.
TGTGCCAGCTCACCATTAAACAATGAGCAGTTCTTC
CASSPLNNEQFF
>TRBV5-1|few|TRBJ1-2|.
TGCGCCAGCAGCTTGGTGGGCAGGGATGGCTACACCTTC
CASSLVGRDGYTF
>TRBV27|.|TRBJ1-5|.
TGTGCCAGTGGATTGTATAGCAATCAGCCCCAGCATTTT
CASGLYSNQPQHF
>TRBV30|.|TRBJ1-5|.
TGTGCCTGGGGCGGGACGAACAATCAGCCCCAGCATTTT
CAWGGTNNQPQHF
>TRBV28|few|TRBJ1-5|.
TGTGCCAGCAGAAAGGAAAAGTCGAGGGCCCAGCCCCAGCATTTT
CASRKEKSRAQPQHF
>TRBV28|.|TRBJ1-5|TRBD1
TGTGCCAGCAGTACAAGGACAGGGGGCATACAGCCCCAGCATTTT
CASSTRTGGIQPQHF
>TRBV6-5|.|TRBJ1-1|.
TGTGCCGTTCAGGGCCAGATCGACACTGAAGCTTTCTTT
CAVQGQIDTEAFF
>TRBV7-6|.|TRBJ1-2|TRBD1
TGTGCCAGCAGCCCCATTGCCCCAGACAGGGCGGGAGGCTACACCTTC
CASSPIAPDRAGGYTF
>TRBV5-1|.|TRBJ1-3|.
TGCGCCAGCAGCTTCACCCTAAGGGGCTCTGGAAACACCATATATTTT
CASSFTLRGSGNTIYF
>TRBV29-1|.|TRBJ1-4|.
TGCAGCGCTACGTATTGGGAAAAACTGTTTTTT
CSATYWEKLFF
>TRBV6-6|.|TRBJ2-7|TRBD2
TGTGCCTACTCTTCTAGCGGGACTTACGAGCAGTACTTC
CAYSSSGTYEQYF
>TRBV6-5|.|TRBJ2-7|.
TGTGCCAGCTCCACTCCGGAACGGTTTTACGAGCAGTACTTC
CASSTPERFYEQYF
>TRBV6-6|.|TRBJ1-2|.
TGTGCCAGCAGTTACGGACCTCTCTATGGCTACACCTTC
CASSYGPLYGYTF
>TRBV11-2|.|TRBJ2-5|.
TGTGCCAGCAGCTCCTGGACCCAGAAGGGGACCCAGTACTTC
CASSSWTQKGTQYF
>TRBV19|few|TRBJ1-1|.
TGTGCCAGTAGTATAGTATCAGGGGACACTGAAGCTTTCTTT
CASSIVSGDTEAFF
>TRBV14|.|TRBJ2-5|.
TGTGCCAGCAGCCTTCTCGGGGAGACCCAGTACTTC
CASSLLGETQYF
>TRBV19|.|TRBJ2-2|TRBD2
TGTGCCAGTAGTATAGAGGCAGCGGGGCGCGCCGGGGAGCTGTTTTTT
CASSIEAAGRAGELFF
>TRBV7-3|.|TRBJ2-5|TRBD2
TGTGCCAGCAGCTCAACCGGGACTAGAGAGACCCAGTACTTC
CASSSTGTRETQYF
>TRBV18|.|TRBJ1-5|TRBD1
TGTGCCAGCTCACCGATACAGGGGAGCAATCAGCCCCAGCATTTT
CASSPIQGSNQPQHF
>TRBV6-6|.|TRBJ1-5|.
TGTGCCAGCAGCCGGCTGGAGGGGAACAATCAGCCCCAGCATTTT
CASSRLEGNNQPQHF
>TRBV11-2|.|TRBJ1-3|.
TGTGCCAGCAGCTTAGAACGAGGACGGATACGCTCTGGAAACACCATATATTTT
CASSLERGRIRSGNTIYF
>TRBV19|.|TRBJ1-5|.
TGTGCCAGTAGTATTTATCGGTCTTATAGCAATCAGCCCCAGCATTTT
CASSIYRSYSNQPQHF
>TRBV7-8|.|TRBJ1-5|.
TGTGCCAGCAGCCCCAGACCGCTTGATCAGCCCCAGCATTTT
CASSPRPLDQPQHF
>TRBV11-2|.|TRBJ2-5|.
TGTGCCAGCAGCTTAGATCAATCATTTGAGACCCAGTACTTC
CASSLDQSFETQYF
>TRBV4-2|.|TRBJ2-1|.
TGTGCCAGCAGCCAACCAAGACTAGAGAGGTTCTTC
CASSQPRLERFF
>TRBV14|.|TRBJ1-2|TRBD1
TGTGCCAGCAGCCAAAGAAGAGGACAGGCCGGCCTAAACTATGGCTACACCTTC
CASSQRRGQAGLNYGYTF
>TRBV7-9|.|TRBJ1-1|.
TGTGCCAGCAGCTTAGGACAGAAGAACACTGAAGCTTTCTTT
CASSLGQKNTEAFF
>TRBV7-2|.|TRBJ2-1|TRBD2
TGTGCCAGCAGCTTTAGCTGGGGTAGCGGGAGGATGATCAACAATGAGCAGTTCTTC
CASSFSWGSGRMINNEQFF